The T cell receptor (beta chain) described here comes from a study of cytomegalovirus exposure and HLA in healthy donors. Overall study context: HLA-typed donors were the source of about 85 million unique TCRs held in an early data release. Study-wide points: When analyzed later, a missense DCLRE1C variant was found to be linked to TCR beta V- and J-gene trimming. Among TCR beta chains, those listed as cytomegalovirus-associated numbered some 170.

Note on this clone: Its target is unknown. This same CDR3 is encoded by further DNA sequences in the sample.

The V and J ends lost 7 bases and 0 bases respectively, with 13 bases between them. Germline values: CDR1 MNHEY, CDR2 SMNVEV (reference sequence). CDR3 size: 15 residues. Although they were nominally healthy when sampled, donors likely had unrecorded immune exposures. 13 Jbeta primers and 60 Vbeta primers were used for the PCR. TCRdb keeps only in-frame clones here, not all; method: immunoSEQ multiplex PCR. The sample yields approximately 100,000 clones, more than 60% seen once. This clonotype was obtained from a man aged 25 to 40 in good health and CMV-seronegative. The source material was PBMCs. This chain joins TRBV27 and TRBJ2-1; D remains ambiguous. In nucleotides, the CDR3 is TGTGCCAGCAATCTTGCGCCCCTCTCCTACAATGAGCAGTTCTTC. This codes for CASNLAPLSYNEQFF.